The present T cell receptor (beta chain) was sequenced within a study of shared clonotypes between healthy human individuals (dated by TCRdb to about 2020). Regarding the study in general: The cohort included a few men and a couple of women between 18 and 49 years of age. Per donor, leukapheresis produced somewhere between about 0.94 and 9 billion PBMCs. To estimate repertoire size and how much clonotypes are shared between individuals, the study performed deep sequencing of blood TCR repertoires from five healthy adults. For each donor, CD4 naive and CD4 memory were each given three plates, CD8 naive was given two plates, and CD8 memory was given one plate. Libraries were prepared and TCR repertoires were sequenced by different laboratories using diverse techniques, in order to increase sequencing depth and limit assay-specific biases.

Using the deep immunoSEQ assay, multiplex PCR amplified TCR CDR3 regions from genomic DNA. Extracted genomic DNA from each cell subset was distributed evenly across all wells of several immunoSEQ 96-well plates, and each plate was treated as a replicate. For sorted subsets, approximately 0.2 ug of genomic DNA, equivalent to around 31,000 T cell genomes, went into each replicate PCR. Purified libraries were quantified with a Qubit 3.0 fluorometer, sized on a Bioanalyzer 2100, and re-quantified with the KAPA Library Quantification kit. A separate single-read 150-cycle Illumina NextSeq 550 flow cell was used to sequence each immunoSEQ 96-well plate. Per the source publication's procedure: The immunoSEQ output contained only junctional sequences without quality scores, so filtering could not match that applied to full-length reads. Sequences were annotated with PyIR, a Python wrapper for IgBLAST v1.9, using IMGT germline references to assign V/J genes and CDR3. Any read was removed if the V/J assignment was weak (E-value above 1e-6), the CDR3 was missing, or the read contained stop codons, out-of-frame junctions, or ambiguous translated residues. V3J clonotypes were defined as sequences sharing the same inferred V gene, J gene, and CDR3 amino acid sequence. Percentage overlap between repertoires was calculated by dividing the number of shared unique clonotypes by the size of the smaller repertoire. Repertoire richness was assessed with RTK rarefaction, the Chao1 estimator, and Recon v2.1 estimates of unobserved clonotypes. Generation probabilities for all TCRbeta clonotypes obtained by the gDNA method from several donors were computed using OLGA. TCRdb provides this immuneACCESS table in a form limited to in-frame rearrangements. Some clones are lacking; in checked studies, under half of them reflect an unresolved V gene, and why the rest are absent is not known. V and J calls and clone size are those listed in that table; D and trimming were worked out from the DNA. A total of about 680,000 clones appear in this sample, less than 80% of them only once. The ten largest make up 1.5% to 2% of the sample.

A word on this clone: Its antigen is still unknown. Nothing much larger sits one base from this clone, and base qualities are not available.

Including the terminal cysteine and phenylalanine, the CDR3 comprises 16 residues. The retained sequence is limited to the CDR3, 48 bases, with the frame set at the first base. Trimming leaves V shorter by 4 bases and J shorter by 6 bases, with the junction holding 5 bases beyond the gene matches. For CDR1 and CDR2, the germline V gene lists SGHRS and YFSETQ. Beyond this particular receptor, the publication reports: Naive subsets generally had larger estimated clonotype richness than memory subsets. Rarefaction of sorted-subset datasets indicated incomplete sequencing despite the large sequencing depth. Compared with non-shared clonotypes, the clonotypes found in all four sorted-subset donors had higher generation probabilities. Because the study included a small number of donors, the genetic and exposure-history diversity represented was limited. When a handful of donors were compared, the shared fraction of clonotypes was around 4.6% for naive CD4, roughly 3.4% for naive CD8, 2% to 2.5% for memory CD4, and about 0.36% for memory CD8. Based on pairwise subsampling, the degree of clonotype sharing among donors was expected to be affected by sequencing depth. Sampling was restricted to blood, and TCR repertoires in tissue are likely to differ from TCR repertoires in blood.

Donors were healthy HIV-negative adults with no recently reported acute infections or vaccinations. Every donor was a Caucasian adult living in Nashville, Tennessee, USA. CD4+ T cells were enriched by magnetic negative selection, after which naive cells were positively selected on CD45RA and the negative fraction was taken as the memory subset. After blood collection by leukapheresis, PBMCs were isolated using Ficoll-Histopaque density gradient centrifugation and then cryopreserved in the vapor phase of liquid nitrogen. Purity and quantity of every magnetically sorted T cell population were checked by analytical flow cytometry. Genomic DNA was isolated from every sorted fraction and measured by UV absorbance on a Nanodrop 2000c.

The rearrangement joined TRBV5-1 to TRBJ2-1, with 15 bases in between that match TRBD2. Specimen: memory CD4+ T cells sorted from blood. Read against the paper, the sample's cell subset or site label means: CD45RA-negative fraction. The receptor was isolated from a woman aged 25 to 39 in good health. The CDR3 region: CASSPGTSGRTNEQFF. The DNA sequence is TGCGCCAGCAGCCCTGGGACTAGCGGGAGGACCAATGAGCAGTTCTTC.